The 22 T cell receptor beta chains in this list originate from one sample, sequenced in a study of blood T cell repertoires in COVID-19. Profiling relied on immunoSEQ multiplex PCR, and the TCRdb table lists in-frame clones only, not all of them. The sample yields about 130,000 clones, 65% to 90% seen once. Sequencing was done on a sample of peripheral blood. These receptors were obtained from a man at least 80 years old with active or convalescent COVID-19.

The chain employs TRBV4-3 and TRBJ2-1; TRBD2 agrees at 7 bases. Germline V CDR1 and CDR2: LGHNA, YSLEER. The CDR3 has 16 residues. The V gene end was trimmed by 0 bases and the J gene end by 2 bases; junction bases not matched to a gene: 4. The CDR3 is CASSQDGGEPYNEQFF. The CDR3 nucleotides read TGCGCCAGCAGCCAAGATGGGGGGGAACCCTACAATGAGCAGTTCTTC.

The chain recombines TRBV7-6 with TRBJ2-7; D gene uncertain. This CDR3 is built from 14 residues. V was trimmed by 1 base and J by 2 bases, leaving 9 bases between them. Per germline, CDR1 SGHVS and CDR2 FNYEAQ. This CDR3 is CASSLEYFAYEQYF. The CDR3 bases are TGTGCCAGCAGCTTAGAATACTTCGCCTACGAGCAGTACTTC. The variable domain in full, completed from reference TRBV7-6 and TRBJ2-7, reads GAGVSQSPRYKVTKRGQDVALRCDPISGHVSLYWYRQALGQGPEFLTYFNYEAQQDKSGLPNDRFSAERPEGSISTLTIQRTEQRDSAMYRCASSLEYFAYEQYFGPGTRLTVT.

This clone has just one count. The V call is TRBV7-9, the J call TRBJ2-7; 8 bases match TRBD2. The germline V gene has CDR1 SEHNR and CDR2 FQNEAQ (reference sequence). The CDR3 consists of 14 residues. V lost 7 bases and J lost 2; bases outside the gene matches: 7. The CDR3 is CASTHGGGTYEQYF. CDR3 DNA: TGTGCCAGCACCCATGGCGGGGGGACCTACGAGCAGTACTTC.

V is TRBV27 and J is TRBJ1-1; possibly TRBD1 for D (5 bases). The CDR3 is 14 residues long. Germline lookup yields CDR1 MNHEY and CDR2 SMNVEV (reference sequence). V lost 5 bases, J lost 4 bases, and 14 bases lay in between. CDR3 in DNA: TGTGCCAGCAGTCCGGTTGGGGGGGGCACTGAAGCTTTCTTT. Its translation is CASSPVGGGTEAFF.

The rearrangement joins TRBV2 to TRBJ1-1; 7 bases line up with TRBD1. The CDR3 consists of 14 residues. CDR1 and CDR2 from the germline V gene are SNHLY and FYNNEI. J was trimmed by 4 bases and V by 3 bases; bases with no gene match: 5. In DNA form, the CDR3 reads TGTGCCAGCAGTGAGCCAGGGGGTAGCACTGAAGCTTTCTTT. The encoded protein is CASSEPGGSTEAFF.

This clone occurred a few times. CDR3 sequence: CASSPRDSRRDEQYF. CDR3 DNA sequence: TGTGCCAGTAGTCCACGGGACTCTCGGAGGGACGAGCAGTACTTC. The J gene is TRBJ2-7, the V gene TRBV19; a possible D gene is TRBD2 (6 bases). CDR1 and CDR2 from the germline V gene are LNHDA and SQIVND (reference sequence). The CDR3 consists of 15 residues. V gave up 5 bases and J gave up 5 bases, with 19 bases separating them.

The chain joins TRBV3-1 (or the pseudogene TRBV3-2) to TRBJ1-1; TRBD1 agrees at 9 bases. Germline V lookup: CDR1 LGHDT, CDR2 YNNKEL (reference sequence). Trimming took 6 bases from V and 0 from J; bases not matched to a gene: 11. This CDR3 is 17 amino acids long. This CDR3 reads CASSDTGTGSVNTEAFF. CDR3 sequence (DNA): TGTGCCAGCAGTGACACCGGGACAGGGTCGGTGAACACTGAAGCTTTCTTT.

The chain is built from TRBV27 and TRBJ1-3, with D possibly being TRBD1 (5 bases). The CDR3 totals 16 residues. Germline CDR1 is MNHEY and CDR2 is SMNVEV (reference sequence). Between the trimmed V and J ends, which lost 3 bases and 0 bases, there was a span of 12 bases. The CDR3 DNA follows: TGTGCCAGCAGTTTGGCAGGGCCTAGCTCTGGAAACACCATATATTTT. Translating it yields CASSLAGPSSGNTIYF.

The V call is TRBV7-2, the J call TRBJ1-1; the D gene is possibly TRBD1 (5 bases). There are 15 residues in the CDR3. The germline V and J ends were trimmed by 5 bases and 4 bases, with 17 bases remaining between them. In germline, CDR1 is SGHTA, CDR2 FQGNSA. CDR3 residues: CASSPVSGRGTEAFF. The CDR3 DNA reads TGTGCCAGCAGCCCAGTATCAGGGAGGGGCACTGAAGCTTTCTTT. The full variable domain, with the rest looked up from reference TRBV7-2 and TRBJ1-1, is GAGVSQSPSNKVTEKGKDVELRCDPISGHTALYWYRQSLGQGLEFLIYFQGNSAPDKSGLPSDRFSAERTGGSVSTLTIQRTQQEDSAVYLCASSPVSGRGTEAFFGQGTRLTVV.

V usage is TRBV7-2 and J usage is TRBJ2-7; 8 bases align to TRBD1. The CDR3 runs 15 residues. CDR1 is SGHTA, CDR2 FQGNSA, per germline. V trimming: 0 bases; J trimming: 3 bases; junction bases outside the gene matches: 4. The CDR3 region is CASSLAVGQGYEQYF. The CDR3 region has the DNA TGTGCCAGCAGCTTAGCGGTAGGACAGGGCTACGAGCAGTACTTC.

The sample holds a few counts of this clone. The CDR3 is CTSGAGGPTDTQYF. CDR3 in DNA: TGCACCAGCGGAGCGGGAGGGCCCACAGATACGCAGTATTTT. The chain recombines TRBV1 with TRBJ2-3; the D segment call TRBD2 is taken from the table without a DNA check. TRBV1 is a pseudogene. The CDR3 is made up of 14 amino acids.

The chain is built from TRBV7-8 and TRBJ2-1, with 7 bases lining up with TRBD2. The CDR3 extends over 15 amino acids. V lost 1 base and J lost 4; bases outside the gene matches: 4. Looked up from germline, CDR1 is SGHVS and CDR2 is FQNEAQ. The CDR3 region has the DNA TGTGCCAGCAGCTTAGGGGGCGGGGGTTACAATGAGCAGTTCTTC. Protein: CASSLGGGGYNEQFF. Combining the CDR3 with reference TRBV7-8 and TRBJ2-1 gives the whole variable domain GAGVSQSPRYKVAKRGQDVALRCDPISGHVSLFWYQQALGQGPEFLTYFQNEAQLDKSGLPSDRFFAERPEGSVSTLKIQRTQQEDSAVYLCASSLGGGGYNEQFFGPGTRLTVL.

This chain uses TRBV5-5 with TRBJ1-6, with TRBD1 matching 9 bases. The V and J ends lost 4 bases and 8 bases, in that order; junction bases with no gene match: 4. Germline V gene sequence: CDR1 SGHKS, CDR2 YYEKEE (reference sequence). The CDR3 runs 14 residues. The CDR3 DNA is TGTGCCAGCAGCCCGGGACAGGGATATTCACCCCTCCACTTT. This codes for CASSPGQGYSPLHF.

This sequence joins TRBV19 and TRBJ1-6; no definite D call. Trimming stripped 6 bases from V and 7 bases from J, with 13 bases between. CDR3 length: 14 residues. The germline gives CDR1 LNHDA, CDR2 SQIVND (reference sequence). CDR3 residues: CASRTGGMNSPLHF. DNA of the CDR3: TGTGCCAGTAGAACTGGAGGGATGAATTCACCCCTCCACTTT.

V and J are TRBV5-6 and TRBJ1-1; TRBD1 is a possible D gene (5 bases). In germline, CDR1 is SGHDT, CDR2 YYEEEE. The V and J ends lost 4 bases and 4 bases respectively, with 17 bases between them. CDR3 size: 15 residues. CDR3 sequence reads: CASSMDGLGGTEAFF. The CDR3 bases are TGTGCCAGCAGCATGGACGGACTGGGGGGCACTGAAGCTTTCTTT.

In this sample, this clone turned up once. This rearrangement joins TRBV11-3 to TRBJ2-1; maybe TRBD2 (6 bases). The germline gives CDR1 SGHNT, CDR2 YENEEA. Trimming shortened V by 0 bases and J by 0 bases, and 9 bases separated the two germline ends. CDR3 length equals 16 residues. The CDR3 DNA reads TGTGCCAGCAGCTTAGATAGCGGAAGCTCCTACAATGAGCAGTTCTTC. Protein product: CASSLDSGSSYNEQFF.

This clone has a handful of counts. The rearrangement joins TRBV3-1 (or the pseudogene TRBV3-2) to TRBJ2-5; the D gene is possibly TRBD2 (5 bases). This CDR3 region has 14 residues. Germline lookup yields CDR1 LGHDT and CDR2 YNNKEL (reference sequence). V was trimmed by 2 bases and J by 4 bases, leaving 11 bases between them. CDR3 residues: CASSQTRIGETQYF. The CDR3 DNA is TGTGCCAGCAGCCAAACTAGGATTGGAGAGACCCAGTACTTC.

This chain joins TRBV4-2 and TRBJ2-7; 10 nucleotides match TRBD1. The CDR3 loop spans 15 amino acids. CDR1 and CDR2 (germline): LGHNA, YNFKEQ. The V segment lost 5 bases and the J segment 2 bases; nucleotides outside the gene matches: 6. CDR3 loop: CASSYSGTGAYEQYF. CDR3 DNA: TGTGCCAGCAGCTACAGCGGGACAGGGGCCTACGAGCAGTACTTC.

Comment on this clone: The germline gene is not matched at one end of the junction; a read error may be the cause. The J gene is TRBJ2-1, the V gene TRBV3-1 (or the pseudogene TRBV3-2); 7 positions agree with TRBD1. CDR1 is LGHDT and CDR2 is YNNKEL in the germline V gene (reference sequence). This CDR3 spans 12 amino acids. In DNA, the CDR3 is TGTGCCAGCAGCCATCAGGACAGGATAGAGGTCTTC. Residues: CASSHQDRIEVF.

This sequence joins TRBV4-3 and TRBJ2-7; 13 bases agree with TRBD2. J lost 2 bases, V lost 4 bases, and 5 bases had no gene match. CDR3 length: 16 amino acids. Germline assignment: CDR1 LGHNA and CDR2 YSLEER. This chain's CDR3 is CASSLGTSGAAYEQYF. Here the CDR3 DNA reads TGCGCCAGCAGCCTCGGGACTAGCGGGGCCGCCTACGAGCAGTACTTC.

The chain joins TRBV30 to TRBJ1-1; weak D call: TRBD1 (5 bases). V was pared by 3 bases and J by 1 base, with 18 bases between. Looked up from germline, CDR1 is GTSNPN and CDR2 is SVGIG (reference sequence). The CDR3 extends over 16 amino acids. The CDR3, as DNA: TGTGCCTGGAGCCCAGGCTTTGGGGCAGGGAACACTGAAGCTTTCTTT. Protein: CAWSPGFGAGNTEAFF.

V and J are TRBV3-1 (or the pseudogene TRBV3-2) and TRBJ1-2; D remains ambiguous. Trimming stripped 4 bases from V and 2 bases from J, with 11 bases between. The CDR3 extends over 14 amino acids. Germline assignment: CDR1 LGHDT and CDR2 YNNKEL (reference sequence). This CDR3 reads CASSPTPKNYGYTF. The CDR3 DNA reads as TGTGCCAGCAGCCCGACTCCAAAAAACTATGGCTACACCTTC.